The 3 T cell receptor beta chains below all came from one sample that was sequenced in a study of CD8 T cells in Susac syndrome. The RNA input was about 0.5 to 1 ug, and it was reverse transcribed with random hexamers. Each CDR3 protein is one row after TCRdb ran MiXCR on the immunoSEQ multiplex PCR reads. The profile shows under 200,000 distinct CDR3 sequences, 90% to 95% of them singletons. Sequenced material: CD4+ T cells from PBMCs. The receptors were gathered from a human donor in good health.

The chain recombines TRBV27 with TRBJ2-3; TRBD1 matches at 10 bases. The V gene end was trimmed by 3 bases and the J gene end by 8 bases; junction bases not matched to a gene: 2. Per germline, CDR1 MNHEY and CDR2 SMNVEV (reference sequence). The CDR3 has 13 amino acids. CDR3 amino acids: CASSFRDRGTQYF. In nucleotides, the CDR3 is TGTGCCAGCAGTTTCCGGGACAGGGGTACGCAGTATTTT.

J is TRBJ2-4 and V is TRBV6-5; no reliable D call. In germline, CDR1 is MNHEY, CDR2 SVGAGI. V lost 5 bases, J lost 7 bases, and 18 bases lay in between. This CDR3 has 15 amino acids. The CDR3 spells CASSRDGLSSNIQYF. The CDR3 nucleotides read TGTGCCAGCAGTCGCGACGGTTTAAGTAGCAACATTCAGTACTTC.

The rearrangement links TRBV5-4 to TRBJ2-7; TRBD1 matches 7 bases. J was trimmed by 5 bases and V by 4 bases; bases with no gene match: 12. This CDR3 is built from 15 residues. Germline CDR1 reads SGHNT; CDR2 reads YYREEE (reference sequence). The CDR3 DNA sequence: TGTGCCAGCAGCCCCCCAGGGGGACCTATTCACGAGCAGTACTTC. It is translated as CASSPPGGPIHEQYF. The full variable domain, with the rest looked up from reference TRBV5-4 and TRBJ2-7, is ETGVTQSPTHLIKTRGQQVTLRCSSQSGHNTVSWYQQALGQGPQFIFQYYREEENGRGNFPPRFSGLQFPNYSSELNVNALELDDSALYLCASSPPGGPIHEQYFGPGTRLTVT.